One and the same sample provided the 19 T cell receptor beta chains below, sequenced in a study of blood T cell repertoires in COVID-19. Assay used: immunoSEQ multiplex PCR; TCRdb lists only in-frame clones, some missing. Among fewer than 90,000 clones listed, 86% were seen once. Sequenced material: peripheral blood. Source of these receptors: a man aged 70-80 years with active COVID-19.

The rearrangement links TRBV5-4 to TRBJ1-1; 8 nucleotides align to TRBD1. V was clipped by 4 bases and J by 4 bases; unmatched bases: 12. Germline lookup yields CDR1 SGHNT and CDR2 YYREEE (reference sequence). The CDR3 has 16 residues. CDR3 nucleotide sequence: TGTGCCAGCAGCCCTCCCCCGACAGGGGAGGGCACTGAAGCTTTCTTT. Amino acids: CASSPPPTGEGTEAFF.

J is TRBJ2-1 and V is TRBV11-3; 7 nucleotides match TRBD1. Germline-derived CDR1 and CDR2 are SGHNT and YENEEA. The V segment lost 7 bases and the J segment 6 bases; nucleotides outside the gene matches: 15. This CDR3 has 16 residues. In DNA, the CDR3 is TGTGCCAGCACCCTAGGCCCGACAGGGTCGGGCAATGAGCAGTTCTTC. Encoded protein: CASTLGPTGSGNEQFF.

The DNA for the CDR3 is TGTGCCAGCAGAACAACCGGGACAGCTAACTACGAGCAGTACTTC. Translating it yields CASRTTGTANYEQYF. The V gene is TRBV28, the J gene TRBJ2-7, with TRBD1 matching over 7 bases. The CDR3 length is 15 residues. The V and J ends lost 6 bases and 3 bases, in that order; junction bases with no gene match: 11. Germline V gene data show CDR1 as MDHEN and CDR2 as SYDVKM.

This clone was counted once. The chain couples TRBV7-8 to TRBJ1-1; D ambiguous. Germline V lookup: CDR1 SGHVS, CDR2 FQNEAQ. This CDR3 is 13 amino acids long. The V end was cut by 5 bases, the J end by 6 bases, with 13 bases between. CDR3 DNA sequence: TGTGCCAGCAGCCCTCCCCTTGGCCCTGAAGCTTTCTTT. Protein sequence: CASSPPLGPEAFF.

This chain links TRBV7-9 with TRBJ1-5; D possibly corresponds to TRBD1 (6 bases). This CDR3 spans 14 amino acids. Germline V gene sequence: CDR1 SEHNR, CDR2 FQNEAQ (reference sequence). The germline V and J ends were trimmed by 2 bases and 3 bases, with 8 bases remaining between them. The CDR3 bases are TGTGCCAGCAGCTTACCAGGGGTCAATCAGCCCCAGCATTTT. This sequence encodes CASSLPGVNQPQHF. The full variable domain, rest sourced from reference TRBV7-9 and TRBJ1-5, is DTGVSQNPRHKITKRGQNVTFRCDPISEHNRLYWYRQTLGQGPEFLTYFQNEAQLEKSRLLSDRFSAERPKGSFSTLEIQRTEQGDSAMYLCASSLPGVNQPQHFGDGTRLSIL.

In DNA form, the CDR3 reads TGTGCCAGCAGCTTGGGCGCAGGGGGTGGCTATGGCTACACCTTC. This translates into CASSLGAGGGYGYTF. J is TRBJ1-2 and V is TRBV11-3, with 7 positions matching TRBD1. Germline V lookup: CDR1 SGHNT, CDR2 YENEEA. Unmatched junction bases numbered 8, after V lost 3 bases and J lost 4 bases. This CDR3 spans 15 amino acids.

The table lists this clone with a few counts. This chain links TRBV13 with TRBJ2-1, with 10 bases lining up with TRBD1. The CDR3 covers 15 residues. V was pared by 4 bases and J by 7 bases, with 7 bases of the junction left unmatched. CDR1 and CDR2 from the germline V gene are PRHDT and FYEKMQ (reference sequence). CDR3 loop: CASSSRQGARNEQFF. The CDR3 nucleotides are TGTGCCAGCAGCTCCCGACAGGGGGCTAGGAATGAGCAGTTCTTC. Full variable domain (remainder filled in from reference TRBV13 and TRBJ2-1): AAGVIQSPRHLIKEKRETATLKCYPIPRHDTVYWYQQGPGQDPQFLISFYEKMQSDKGSIPDRFSAQQFSDYHSELNMSSLELGDSALYFCASSSRQGARNEQFFGPGTRLTVL.

The V gene is TRBV6-2 or TRBV6-3, the J gene TRBJ2-1; 13 bases line up with TRBD2. J gave up 5 bases and V 5 bases, and 6 bases lay outside the gene matches. Looked up from germline, CDR1 is MNHEY and CDR2 is SVGEGT. The length of the CDR3 is 16 residues. The CDR3: CASSAWTSGSHNEQFF. CDR3 sequence (DNA): TGTGCCAGCAGTGCCTGGACTAGCGGGAGTCACAATGAGCAGTTCTTC.

The chain has TRBV30 and TRBJ1-6; D is perhaps TRBD1 (6 bases). The CDR3 sequence is 15 residues long. The germline V gene encodes CDR1 GTSNPN and CDR2 SVGIG (reference sequence). The V gene lost 2 bases and the J gene lost 0 bases, with 8 bases spanning the gap. The CDR3 sequence: CAWSTGFSYNSPLHF. The DNA for the CDR3 is TGTGCCTGGAGTACAGGGTTCTCCTATAATTCACCCCTCCACTTT.

The gene calls are TRBV4-1 and TRBJ1-1; D not resolved. The V end lost 1 base, the J end lost 4 bases, and 7 bases lay between the germline ends. Germline assignment: CDR1 MGHRA and CDR2 YSYEKL. The CDR3 is 13 amino acids. CDR3 sequence: CASSQGQSTEAFF. For the CDR3, the DNA is TGCGCCAGCAGCCAAGGGCAGTCCACTGAAGCTTTCTTT.

This clone was picked up one time. The chain links TRBV7-6 to TRBJ1-3; D is perhaps TRBD1 (5 bases). The length of the CDR3 is 15 residues. The germline gives CDR1 SGHVS, CDR2 FNYEAQ. V was pared by 1 base and J by 4 bases, with 11 bases between. The CDR3 here is CASSLVVRGGNTIYF. The CDR3 DNA is TGTGCCAGCAGCTTAGTGGTACGGGGGGGAAACACCATATATTTT.

This chain connects TRBV19 to TRBJ2-3; D is unclear. Trimming pared 5 bases from V and 1 base from J, leaving 13 bases between. The CDR3 runs to 15 residues. Germline V gene data show CDR1 as LNHDA and CDR2 as SQIVND (reference sequence). As DNA, the CDR3 is TGTGCCAGTAGTGCCCAAGCCCAGGGCACAGATACGCAGTATTTT. Translating gives CASSAQAQGTDTQYF.

The chain uses TRBV19 and TRBJ1-4; D call uncertain. Trimming took 6 bases from V and 13 from J, leaving 21 bases between them. CDR1 is LNHDA, CDR2 SQIVND, per germline (reference sequence). The CDR3 length is 14 residues. The CDR3 coding sequence is TGTGCCAGTAGGCGGCCACGCGGCCCCGAGGGACTGTTTTTT. Its translation is CASRRPRGPEGLFF.

This clone was recorded once. The chain carries TRBV7-9 and TRBJ1-2, with D hard to call. Germline loops: CDR1 SEHNR, CDR2 FQNEAQ (reference sequence). There are 11 residues in the CDR3. Trimming removed 5 bases at V and 6 bases at J, with 7 bases between. The DNA of the CDR3 is TGTGCCAGCAGCCGCCGGGATGGCTACACCTTC. Translated: CASSRRDGYTF.

This clone has a single count. The chain links TRBV11-3 to TRBJ1-1, with D possibly being TRBD1 (6 bases). Trimming took 4 bases from V and 2 from J, leaving 23 bases between them. The CDR3 loop spans 18 amino acids. In germline, CDR1 is SGHNT, CDR2 YENEEA. The CDR3 nucleotides read TGTGCCAGCAGCTACCGCGTCGGGGGGGCAGGAGACAACACTGAAGCTTTCTTT. Protein product: CASSYRVGGAGDNTEAFF.

The gene calls are TRBV5-1 and TRBJ1-2; TRBD1 matches 8 bases. Losses at the gene ends were 5 bases for V and 2 bases for J; bases not matched to a gene: 2. This CDR3 comprises 13 residues. Germline values: CDR1 SGHRS, CDR2 YFSETQ. In nucleotides, the CDR3 is TGCGCCAGCAGTACAGGGGGAAACTATGGCTACACCTTC. Translation: CASSTGGNYGYTF.

The CDR3: CASSPRIGGAKNIQYF. CDR3 sequence (DNA): TGTGCCAGTAGTCCCCGCATCGGAGGGGCCAAAAACATTCAGTACTTC. The gene calls are TRBV19 and TRBJ2-4, with D possibly matching TRBD2 (6 bases). CDR3 length: 16 residues. In germline, CDR1 is LNHDA, CDR2 SQIVND (reference sequence). The V end was cut by 5 bases, the J end by 1 base, with 15 bases between.

The chain recombines TRBV19 with TRBJ2-1; TRBD2 agrees at 11 bases. Germline V lookup: CDR1 LNHDA, CDR2 SQIVND (reference sequence). V dropped 3 bases and J dropped 6; count of bases not matched to a gene: 1. There are 14 residues in the CDR3. The CDR3 sequence is CASSMTSGINEQFF. Here the CDR3 DNA reads TGTGCCAGTAGTATGACTAGCGGGATCAATGAGCAGTTCTTC.

The rearrangement uses TRBV6-5 and TRBJ2-1; possibly TRBD2 for D (6 bases). Trimming removed 7 bases at V and 7 bases at J, with 20 bases between. The CDR3 is made up of 15 amino acids. Germline V gives CDR1 MNHEY, CDR2 SVGAGI. As DNA, the CDR3 is TGTGCCAGCAACCCTCCAGCGACTAGGGGTAATGAGCAGTTCTTC. Its protein product is CASNPPATRGNEQFF.